Below, 5 T cell receptor beta chains from the same sample are listed, as sequenced in a study of Graves' ophthalmopathy and Graves' hyperthyroidism. Transcripts of RNA were the source for amplifying TCR beta CDR3 regions. First-round RT-PCR relied on HTBI primers, and a second-round multiplex PCR came next. TCRdb recomputed calls from the multiplex PCR reads with MiXCR, one row per CDR3 protein. The sample records hundreds of thousands of distinct CDR3 sequences, roughly 21% being singletons. Sequencing input: peripheral blood. The receptors here all came from a woman aged 45-59 years with Graves' ophthalmopathy.

Ten or more counts support this clonotype. The chain recombines TRBV20-1 with TRBJ1-5; no clear D. This CDR3 has 13 residues. The germline V and J ends were trimmed by 1 base and 4 bases, with 8 bases remaining between them. Germline-derived CDR1 and CDR2 are DFQATT and SNEGSKA (reference sequence). The CDR3 DNA reads as TGCAGTGCTAGAGTCACAGCAAATCAGCCCCAGCATTTT. It codes for CSARVTANQPQHF.

The rearrangement uses TRBV5-1 and TRBJ2-2; D not certain. The CDR3 contains 12 residues. Trimming left V 3 bases short and J 1 base short, with 1 base between. Germline CDR1 and CDR2: SGHRS and YFSETQ. The CDR3 is CASSWNTGELFF. CDR3 nucleotides: TGCGCCAGCAGCTGGAACACCGGGGAGCTGTTTTTT.

The CDR3 sequence is CASRKVDRGNGYTF. CDR3 coding DNA: TGTGCCAGTAGGAAGGTGGACAGGGGCAACGGCTACACCTTC. The J gene is TRBJ1-2, the V gene TRBV19; TRBD1 agrees at 9 bases. V lost 6 bases, J lost 8 bases, and 10 bases stayed unmatched. There are 14 residues in the CDR3. The germline V gene has CDR1 LNHDA and CDR2 SQIVND (reference sequence).

J is TRBJ2-2 and V is TRBV30; weak D call: TRBD1 (5 bases). Trimming took 6 bases from V and 0 from J, leaving 11 bases between them. The CDR3 consists of 14 residues. Germline V gives CDR1 GTSNPN, CDR2 SVGIG (reference sequence). The CDR3 region is CACPGHPNTGELFF. CDR3 nucleotides: TGTGCCTGTCCAGGACACCCGAACACCGGGGAGCTGTTTTTT.

V gene TRBV28 combines with J gene TRBJ2-7, with D tentatively TRBD1 (6 bases). This CDR3 has 14 amino acids. V was shortened by 5 bases and J by 4 bases, with 15 bases between the two germline ends. Germline V gene sequence: CDR1 MDHEN, CDR2 SYDVKM. The DNA of the CDR3 is TGTGCCAGCAGTATGGCAGGGGTTCTTTACGAGCAGTACTTC. It yields the protein CASSMAGVLYEQYF. The variable domain in full, with the rest retrieved from reference TRBV28 and TRBJ2-7, is DVKVTQSSRYLVKRTGEKVFLECVQDMDHENMFWYRQDPGLGLRLIYFSYDVKMKEKGDIPEGYSVSREKKERFSLILESASTNQTSMYLCASSMAGVLYEQYFGPGTRLTVT.